The present TCR beta chain was sequenced within a study of blood T cell repertoires in COVID-19. Across the whole study: Researchers got acute and convalescent COVID-19 samples from the United States, Italy and Spain. Sources were T cells, B-cell-depleted T cells, or PBMCs; the material itself was cDNA or gDNA.

In the authors' methods: How many nucleated cells were present was estimated from reference gene primer amplification. TCRdb's table, derived via immunoSEQ multiplex PCR, lists solely in-frame clones and lacks some. The V and J calls and clone size were taken over from that table, and D and trimming were inferred from the DNA. Here the sample spans 210,000 or so clones, around 81% being singletons. Trimming left V 3 bases short and J 8 bases short, with 5 bases between. CDR3 length equals 12 residues. The material sequenced was PBMCs or T cells enriched from blood (not recorded which). This sequence originates from a man aged 25 to 40 with acute COVID-19. The rearrangement links TRBV12-3 or TRBV12-4 to TRBJ1-6; D gene ambiguous. The CDR3 region has the DNA TGTGCCAGCAGTTTTGTAGATTCACCCCTCCACTTT. Amino acid sequence: CASSFVDSPLHF.